This entry lists 18 T cell receptor beta chains sequenced from one sample in a study of Ad26.COV2.S vaccination and SARS-CoV-2 variants. The data were produced by immunoSEQ multiplex PCR, yet TCRdb's version contains in-frame clones alone and is incomplete. The data show some 500,000 clones, roughly nine tenths seen once. The treatment was: 15 to 20 received Ad26.COV2.S at low or high dose, single or two shots; about 5 received placebo; per-sample allocation not given. Sampling occurred on day 63 after the first vaccine or placebo injection. This material consisted of peripheral blood, taken in a trial of Ad26.COV2.S vaccine versus placebo. Receptors originate from a person between 18 and 60 years old who received the Ad26.COV2.S COVID-19 vaccine or a placebo.

The V call is TRBV7-8, the J call TRBJ1-5; no clear D gene. Germline V gene lookup returns CDR1 SGHVS and CDR2 FQNEAQ. This CDR3 spans 14 amino acids. Trimming took 2 bases from V and 5 from J, leaving 10 bases between them. The CDR3 bases are TGTGCCAGCAGCTTAAACAGCCGATATCAGCCCCAGCATTTT. Encoded protein: CASSLNSRYQPQHF.

The chain couples TRBV21-1 to TRBJ2-3; TRBD1 was called by the table and not checked on the DNA. TRBV21-1 is reported as a pseudogene. The CDR3 spans 16 residues. The CDR3 spells CASSKDPGQCTDTQYF. In nucleotides, the CDR3 is TGTGCCAGCAGCAAAGACCCCGGACAGTGCACAGATACGCAGTATTTT.

V gene TRBV6-5 combines with J gene TRBJ2-5; the match to TRBD1 covers 10 bases. With 8 bases clipped from V and 1 base from J, the junction kept 4 bases outside the gene matches. This CDR3 is built from 14 residues. The V gene's germline CDR1 is MNHEY and CDR2 SVGAGI. The CDR3 reads CASQTGGSQETQYF. CDR3 bases: TGTGCCAGCCAGACAGGGGGCTCCCAAGAGACCCAGTACTTC.

This clone appeared once. This chain connects TRBV7-2 to TRBJ1-1; D is uncertain. This CDR3 is 12 amino acids long. V was shortened by 1 base and J by 4 bases, with 4 bases between the two germline ends. CDR1 is SGHTA, CDR2 FQGNSA, per germline. CDR3 bases: TGTGCCAGCAGCTTAGGAGTCACTGAAGCTTTCTTT. This sequence encodes CASSLGVTEAFF.

The gene calls are TRBV6-4 and TRBJ2-1; 8 bases are shared with TRBD2. The J segment lost 5 bases and the V segment lost 2 bases, leaving 2 bases of the junction unmatched. Germline values: CDR1 MRHNA, CDR2 SNTAGT. The CDR3 runs 14 residues. The CDR3 reads CASSDRGGNNEQFF. The CDR3 DNA follows: TGTGCCAGCAGTGACCGGGGGGGGAACAATGAGCAGTTCTTC.

The gene calls are TRBV18 and TRBJ1-4; no clear D. Germline values: CDR1 KGHSH, CDR2 LQKENI. V lost 1 base, J lost 10 bases, and 7 bases lay in between. CDR3 length: 12 amino acids. CDR3 DNA: TGTGCCAGCTCACCACAACCGGGAAAACTGTTTTTT. Translation gives CASSPQPGKLFF.

The J gene is TRBJ2-1, the V gene TRBV11-3; D is undetermined. CDR1 SGHNT and CDR2 YENEEA come from the germline V gene. The CDR3 loop spans 13 amino acids. V was pared by 4 bases and J by 2 bases, with 6 bases between. The CDR3: CASSWGPYNEQFF. CDR3 DNA: TGTGCCAGCAGCTGGGGTCCCTACAATGAGCAGTTCTTC. The full variable domain, in which reference TRBV11-3 and TRBJ2-1 provide the parts outside the CDR3, is EAGVVQSPRYKIIEKKQPVAFWCNPISGHNTLYWYLQNLGQGPELLIRYENEEAVDDSQLPKDRFSAERLKGVDSTLKIQPAELGDSAVYLCASSWGPYNEQFFGPGTRLTVL.

This chain joins TRBV4-3 and TRBJ2-2, with D perhaps TRBD2 (6 bases). Deletions cut 1 base from V and 4 bases from J, with 13 bases between. The CDR3 contains 16 residues. Germline assignment: CDR1 LGHNA and CDR2 YSLEER. The CDR3 spells CASSQVRGTLTGELFF. The CDR3 DNA reads TGCGCCAGCAGCCAAGTCCGCGGGACTCTCACCGGGGAGCTGTTTTTT.

The chain carries TRBV6-6 and TRBJ2-1; 9 bases line up with TRBD1. CDR1 is MNHNY and CDR2 is SVGAGI in the germline V gene (reference sequence). This CDR3 region has 15 residues. Trimming at V came to 5 bases and at J to 9 bases, leaving 11 bases not matched to a gene. The CDR3 protein is CASSPPGQGMVEQFF. The CDR3, as DNA: TGTGCCAGCAGTCCGCCGGGACAGGGTATGGTTGAGCAGTTCTTC.

The rearrangement joins TRBV25-1 to TRBJ1-1; D is undetermined. The germline CDR1 and CDR2 sequences are MGHDK and SYGVNS. CDR3 length: 15 residues. V lost 2 bases to trimming and J lost 2 bases, with 12 bases between them. The CDR3 DNA reads as TGTGCCAGCAGTGAACAAGGAATCCCAAACACTGAAGCTTTCTTT. The encoded protein is CASSEQGIPNTEAFF.

The V gene is TRBV7-8, the J gene TRBJ2-1; TRBD2 agrees at 12 bases. The CDR3 is 16 amino acids. In germline, CDR1 is SGHVS, CDR2 FQNEAQ. V shed 5 bases and J 7 bases; nucleotides not matched to a gene: 9. The CDR3 DNA is TGTGCCAGCAGCCTAACTCGACTAGCGGGAGTGAATGAGCAGTTCTTC. Protein sequence: CASSLTRLAGVNEQFF.

The V call is TRBV5-1, the J call TRBJ1-1; D is uncertain. CDR1 and CDR2 from the germline V gene are SGHRS and YFSETQ. This CDR3 has 11 amino acids. Trimming left V 4 bases short and J 7 bases short, with 8 bases between. CDR3 protein: CASSLGREAFF. CDR3 sequence (DNA): TGCGCCAGCAGCCTCGGACGTGAAGCTTTCTTT.

The gene calls are TRBV7-9 and TRBJ2-7; D is unresolved. V gave up 3 bases and J gave up 0 bases, with 9 bases separating them. Per germline, CDR1 SEHNR and CDR2 FQNEAQ (reference sequence). The CDR3 spans 14 residues. CDR3 loop: CASSLGDYSYEQYF. CDR3 DNA: TGTGCCAGCAGCTTGGGCGATTACTCCTACGAGCAGTACTTC.

This clone appeared a single time. V is TRBV4-3 and J is TRBJ1-2, with D unresolved. Germline V gene sequence: CDR1 LGHNA, CDR2 YSLEER. Between the trimmed V and J ends, which lost 0 bases and 0 bases, there was a span of 5 bases. This CDR3 comprises 14 residues. CDR3 protein: CASSQDPANYGYTF. CDR3 DNA: TGCGCCAGCAGCCAAGACCCAGCTAACTATGGCTACACCTTC.

In its sample, this clone was seen a few times. This sequence joins TRBV2 and TRBJ1-1, with D maybe TRBD1 (5 bases). Trimming pared 10 bases from V and 5 bases from J, leaving 17 bases between. The CDR3 runs 13 residues. Germline V CDR1 and CDR2: SNHLY, FYNNEI. CDR3 in DNA: TGTGCCACCTACCGGGACCCCGGGACTGAAGCTTTCTTT. Amino acid sequence: CATYRDPGTEAFF.

The CDR3 is CASSSSGGGLDTQYF. CDR3 bases: TGTGCCAGTAGTAGTTCGGGAGGGGGACTAGATACGCAGTATTTT. The chain uses TRBV19 and TRBJ2-3; TRBD2 matches at 8 bases. This CDR3 has 15 amino acids. Unmatched junction bases numbered 8, after V lost 4 bases and J lost 5 bases. The germline V gene encodes CDR1 LNHDA and CDR2 SQIVND (reference sequence).

This chain uses TRBV7-9 with TRBJ1-1, with no clear D. V was clipped by 7 bases and J by 1 base, with 13 bases between them. CDR1 and CDR2 (germline): SEHNR, FQNEAQ (reference sequence). The CDR3 runs to 14 residues. CDR3 nucleotides: TGTGCCAGCATGCTGTTTGACGCGAACACTGAAGCTTTCTTT. Translation gives CASMLFDANTEAFF.

The rearrangement joins TRBV7-9 to TRBJ1-3, with TRBD1 identical over 8 bases. The CDR3 sequence is 19 residues long. The trim removed 2 bases at V and 2 bases at J, leaving 14 bases unmatched. Germline CDR1 is SEHNR and CDR2 is FQNEAQ (reference sequence). CDR3 sequence reads: CASSLPAWDQGAPGNTIYF. Here the CDR3 DNA reads TGTGCCAGCAGCTTACCCGCGTGGGATCAGGGGGCACCTGGAAACACCATATATTTT.